One and the same sample provided the 25 T cell receptor beta chains below, sequenced in a study of blood T cell repertoires in COVID-19 (dated by TCRdb to about 2020). The receptor library was made with the immunoSEQ multiplex PCR assay. Held by TCRdb, this immuneACCESS table contains in-frame sequences only and omits some clones. Under half of the omission traces to an unresolved V gene where checked; the cause of the rest is unknown. The sample data list fewer than 25,000 clones, and less than 95% of these were observed just once. Clones ranked in the top ten supply less than 3.5% of the sample. Sequences were obtained from peripheral blood. Receptor source: a man aged 70-80 years with acute or convalescent COVID-19.

The chain has TRBV12-3 or TRBV12-4 and TRBJ1-5; no definite D call. The V end lost 6 bases, the J end lost 1 base, and 7 bases lay between the germline ends. The CDR3 spans 13 residues. CDR3 protein: CASRLESNQPQHF. The CDR3 nucleotides read TGTGCCAGCAGACTTGAGAGCAATCAGCCCCAGCATTTT.

CDR3 protein: CASSPRGSGGYEQYF. The DNA for the CDR3 is TGTGCCAGCAGTCCCCGCGGTAGCGGGGGCTACGAGCAGTACTTC. This rearrangement joins TRBV28 to TRBJ2-7; 9 bases fit TRBD2. The CDR3 totals 15 residues. The V gene's germline CDR1 is MDHEN and CDR2 SYDVKM. The junction had 8 bases not matched to a gene; V was cut back by 5 bases and J by 3 bases. Filled out from reference TRBV28 and TRBJ2-7, the complete variable domain reads DVKVTQSSRYLVKRTGEKVFLECVQDMDHENMFWYRQDPGLGLRLIYFSYDVKMKEKGDIPEGYSVSREKKERFSLILESASTNQTSMYLCASSPRGSGGYEQYFGPGTRLTVT.

CDR3 sequence reads: CASSQRTLGGVIGTGELFF. The CDR3 DNA reads as TGCGCCAGCAGCCAACGAACCCTTGGGGGGGTGATTGGCACCGGGGAGCTGTTTTTT. The chain joins TRBV4-3 to TRBJ2-2; 7 bases align to TRBD2. V lost 2 bases, J lost 4 bases, and 16 bases stayed unmatched. CDR3 length equals 19 residues. Germline values: CDR1 LGHNA, CDR2 YSLEER.

The sample holds a few counts of this clone. As DNA, the CDR3 is TGTGCCAGCAGCCCCTCCGGGACTTCCACCTACGAGCAGTACTTC. Encoded protein: CASSPSGTSTYEQYF. The chain has TRBV7-2 and TRBJ2-7; possible D gene TRBD2, 6 bases. This CDR3 comprises 15 residues. Trimming pared 5 bases from V and 2 bases from J, leaving 16 bases between. Per germline, CDR1 SGHTA and CDR2 FQGNSA.

The chain carries TRBV5-1 and TRBJ1-2, with TRBD1 matching 9 bases. The germline gives CDR1 SGHRS, CDR2 YFSETQ. V trimming: 4 bases; J trimming: 3 bases; junction bases outside the gene matches: 7. The CDR3 has 15 residues. CDR3: CASSIAWTGDYGYTF. The CDR3 nucleotides are TGCGCCAGCAGCATAGCCTGGACAGGGGACTATGGCTACACCTTC.

This clone has just one count. The chain joins TRBV9 to TRBJ2-2; D call uncertain. Germline V lookup: CDR1 SGDLS, CDR2 YYNGEE. V lost 0 bases and J 2 bases, leaving 8 bases between the germline ends. The CDR3 runs to 15 residues. DNA for the CDR3: TGTGCCAGCAGCGTAGCCTCCAGAAACACCGGGGAGCTGTTTTTT. This codes for CASSVASRNTGELFF.

This sequence joins TRBV30 and TRBJ1-6, with 8 bases lining up with TRBD1. CDR3 length: 14 amino acids. Germline V lookup: CDR1 GTSNPN, CDR2 SVGIG (reference sequence). J was trimmed by 7 bases and V by 8 bases; bases with no gene match: 10. CDR3 loop: CAGAWTGRNSPLHF. DNA for the CDR3: TGTGCCGGCGCATGGACAGGGAGGAATTCACCCCTCCACTTT.

The gene calls are TRBV18 and TRBJ2-7, with 9 bases aligning to TRBD2. The germline gives CDR1 KGHSH, CDR2 LQKENI. The junction had 11 bases not matched to a gene; V was cut back by 4 bases and J by 7 bases. This CDR3 has 15 residues. CDR3 nucleotide sequence: TGTGCCAGCTCACTTCAGATAGCGGGAGCTGAGGAGCAGTACTTC. It translates to CASSLQIAGAEEQYF.

The count of this clone is one. This sequence joins TRBV30 and TRBJ1-5, with D perhaps TRBD1 (6 bases). The CDR3 has 17 residues. Per the germline V gene, CDR1 is GTSNPN and CDR2 is SVGIG (reference sequence). The germline V and J ends were trimmed by 4 bases and 5 bases, with 24 bases remaining between them. The CDR3 loop is CAWTLGLDRGLDQPQHF. CDR3 nucleotide sequence: TGTGCCTGGACTCTAGGGTTGGACAGAGGATTGGATCAGCCCCAGCATTTT. The entire variable domain, with the rest obtained from reference TRBV30 and TRBJ1-5, is as follows: SQTIHQWPATLVQPVGSPLSLECTVEGTSNPNLYWYRQAAGRGLQLLFYSVGIGQISSEVPQNLSASRPQDRQFILSSKKLLLSDSGFYLCAWTLGLDRGLDQPQHFGDGTRLSIL.

The rearrangement uses TRBV5-1 and TRBJ1-6; 8 bases are a match to TRBD1. The trim removed 0 bases at V and 5 bases at J, leaving 4 bases unmatched. CDR1 and CDR2 from the germline V gene are SGHRS and YFSETQ. The CDR3 loop spans 16 amino acids. CDR3 nucleotides: TGCGCCAGCAGCTTGGGGGCAGGGGGCAATAATTCACCCCTCCACTTT. Translation: CASSLGAGGNNSPLHF.

V usage is TRBV12-3 or TRBV12-4 and J usage is TRBJ1-4; no clear D gene. The V end was cut by 2 bases, the J end by 6 bases, with 4 bases between. The CDR3 is 12 residues long. CDR3 DNA: TGTGCCAGCAGTTTACCCGATGAAAAACTGTTTTTT. Its protein product is CASSLPDEKLFF.

The genes are TRBV12-3 or TRBV12-4 and TRBJ2-2; 7 nucleotides align to TRBD1. The CDR3 is 13 amino acids. After removal of 6 bases from V and 6 bases from J, the junction contained 4 bases not matched to a gene. The chain's CDR3 is CASRTQGAGELFF. CDR3 sequence (DNA): TGTGCCAGCAGAACTCAGGGGGCCGGGGAGCTGTTTTTT.

CDR3 nucleotides: TGTGCCAGTAGTATAGCACAGATCACCGGGGAGCTGTTTTTT. This gives the protein CASSIAQITGELFF. The rearrangement links TRBV19 to TRBJ2-2; no clear D gene. CDR1 and CDR2 (germline): LNHDA, SQIVND (reference sequence). Trimming removed 1 base at V and 4 bases at J, with 7 bases between. CDR3 size: 14 residues. The entire variable domain, with the rest obtained from reference TRBV19 and TRBJ2-2, is as follows: DGGITQSPKYLFRKEGQNVTLSCEQNLNHDAMYWYRQDPGQGLRLIYYSQIVNDFQKGDIAEGYSVSREKKESFPLTVTSAQKNPTAFYLCASSIAQITGELFFGEGSRLTVL.

The chain combines TRBV5-6 with TRBJ1-3; the match to TRBD1 covers 10 bases. This CDR3 contains 17 residues. The V segment lost 3 bases and the J segment 4 bases; nucleotides outside the gene matches: 10. The germline gives CDR1 SGHDT, CDR2 YYEEEE. The CDR3 coding sequence is TGTGCCAGCAGCTCCTGGGGGACAGGGGTGTCCGGAAACACCATATATTTT. It encodes CASSSWGTGVSGNTIYF. Looking up the rest from reference TRBV5-6 and TRBJ1-3 gives the full variable domain: DAGVTQSPTHLIKTRGQQVTLRCSPKSGHDTVSWYQQALGQGPQFIFQYYEEEERQRGNFPDRFSGHQFPNYSSELNVNALLLGDSALYLCASSSWGTGVSGNTIYFGEGSWLTVV.

CDR3 in DNA: TGTGCCAGTAGTACCGGGGGTGGGGGCAATCAGCCCCAGCATTTT. It translates to CASSTGGGGNQPQHF. V is TRBV19 and J is TRBJ1-5; D may be TRBD1 (5 bases). The length of the CDR3 is 15 residues. Looked up from germline, CDR1 is LNHDA and CDR2 is SQIVND (reference sequence). V shed 4 bases and J shed 2 bases, with 12 bases lying between them.

The CDR3 DNA reads TGTGCCAGCAGGCTAACAGGGGCAGGGTTCACTGAAGCTTTCTTT. Its protein product is CASRLTGAGFTEAFF. This chain joins TRBV6-5 and TRBJ1-1; 7 nucleotides align to TRBD1. Unmatched junction bases numbered 11, after V lost 6 bases and J lost 4 bases. Germline assignment: CDR1 MNHEY and CDR2 SVGAGI. The CDR3 is 15 amino acids.

V is TRBV10-3 and J is TRBJ2-5; possibly TRBD2 for D (6 bases). V lost 2 bases to trimming and J lost 4 bases, with 14 bases between them. CDR1 ENHRY and CDR2 SYGVKD come from the germline V gene. This CDR3 contains 15 residues. The DNA of the CDR3 is TGTGCCATCAGTGAGACTAGCTTAGTCGGAGAGACCCAGTACTTC. Encoded protein: CAISETSLVGETQYF.

The chain carries TRBV4-3 and TRBJ2-7, with 12 bases that match TRBD2. The germline V gene has CDR1 LGHNA and CDR2 YSLEER. V shed 4 bases, J shed 2 bases, and the junction held 6 bases outside the gene matches. The CDR3 totals 16 residues. The CDR3 nucleotides are TGCGCCAGCAGCCTCTCCCTAGCGGGGGGGCCCTACGAGCAGTACTTC. Encoded protein: CASSLSLAGGPYEQYF.

The rearrangement joins TRBV5-1 to TRBJ1-4; tentatively, D is TRBD1 (5 bases). The CDR3 runs to 16 residues. Per germline, CDR1 SGHRS and CDR2 YFSETQ. V dropped 2 bases and J dropped 1 base, with 12 bases sitting between them. CDR3 sequence reads: CASSLGVIRTNEKLFF. The CDR3 bases are TGCGCCAGCAGCTTAGGGGTGATCAGAACTAATGAAAAACTGTTTTTT.

This chain connects TRBV7-9 to TRBJ2-2; the D is unclear. The V end was cut by 2 bases, the J end by 0 bases, with 10 bases between. CDR3 length equals 16 residues. CDR1 and CDR2 (germline): SEHNR, FQNEAQ (reference sequence). This chain's CDR3 is CASSLWSGTNTGELFF. The CDR3 nucleotides are TGTGCCAGCAGCTTATGGTCCGGTACGAACACCGGGGAGCTGTTTTTT.

The DNA of the CDR3 is TGCGCCAGCAGCTTGGAATCAGGGCTTGGTGAAAAACTGTTTTTT. Its translation: CASSLESGLGEKLFF. This rearrangement joins TRBV5-1 to TRBJ1-4, with D perhaps matching TRBD1 (5 bases). The CDR3 runs to 15 residues. V was pared by 0 bases and J by 7 bases, with 13 bases between. Germline lookup yields CDR1 SGHRS and CDR2 YFSETQ.

This chain connects TRBV6-5 to TRBJ2-7, with TRBD1 matching 9 bases. With 0 bases clipped from V and 8 bases from J, the junction kept 8 bases outside the gene matches. The CDR3 sequence is 15 residues long. The germline gives CDR1 MNHEY, CDR2 SVGAGI. In DNA form, the CDR3 reads TGTGCCAGCAGTTACTCGACCCGGGACAGGGATCAGCAGTACTTC. Translated: CASSYSTRDRDQQYF.

The sample holds one count of this clone. V usage is TRBV7-9 and J usage is TRBJ2-1; 9 nucleotides match TRBD2. This CDR3 contains 18 residues. The V gene's germline CDR1 is SEHNR and CDR2 FQNEAQ (reference sequence). The V segment lost 2 bases and the J segment 8 bases; nucleotides outside the gene matches: 16. The CDR3 is CASSLPPRLASGVDEQFF. For the CDR3, the DNA is TGTGCCAGCAGCTTACCGCCTCGGTTGGCTAGCGGGGTAGATGAGCAGTTCTTC.

The chain carries TRBV28 and TRBJ2-6, with 8 bases lining up with TRBD1. With 5 bases clipped from V and 0 bases from J, the junction kept 6 bases outside the gene matches. There are 17 residues in the CDR3. CDR1 MDHEN and CDR2 SYDVKM come from the germline V gene. The CDR3 loop reads CASSTSQGVSGANVLTF. In DNA form, the CDR3 reads TGTGCCAGCAGTACGTCACAGGGGGTCTCTGGGGCCAACGTCCTGACTTTC.

The rearrangement uses TRBV7-9 and TRBJ2-3, with D possibly TRBD2 on 5 matching bases. Germline lookup yields CDR1 SEHNR and CDR2 FQNEAQ (reference sequence). Trimming removed 5 bases from V and 5 bases from J, with 14 bases in between. This CDR3 spans 14 amino acids. The CDR3 region has the DNA TGTGCCAGCAGCCTGGAGTCGCGGGTAGATACGCAGTATTTT. Residues: CASSLESRVDTQYF.